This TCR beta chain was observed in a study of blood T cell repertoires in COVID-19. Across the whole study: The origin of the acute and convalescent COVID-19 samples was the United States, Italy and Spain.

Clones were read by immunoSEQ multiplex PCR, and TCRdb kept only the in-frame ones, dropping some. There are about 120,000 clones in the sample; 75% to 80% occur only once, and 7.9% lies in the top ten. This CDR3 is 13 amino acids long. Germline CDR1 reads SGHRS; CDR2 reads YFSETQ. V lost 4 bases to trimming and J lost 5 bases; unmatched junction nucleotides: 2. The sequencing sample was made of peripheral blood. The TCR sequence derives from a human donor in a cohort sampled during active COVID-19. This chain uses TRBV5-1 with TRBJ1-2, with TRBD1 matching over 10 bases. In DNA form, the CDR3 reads TGCGCCAGCAGCAAGGACAGGGGGTATGGCTACACCTTC. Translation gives CASSKDRGYGYTF.